Following are 3 T cell receptor beta chains from one sample sequenced in a study of blood T cell repertoires in COVID-19. The assay was immunoSEQ multiplex PCR, and TCRdb's table has in-frame clones only and misses some. The data hold about 200,000 clones, with around 88% observed a single time. Sequencing input: PBMCs or T cells enriched from blood (not recorded which). All receptors derive from a man aged 35 to 55 with acute COVID-19.

The chain links TRBV3-1 (or the pseudogene TRBV3-2) to TRBJ2-1, with 9 bases aligning to TRBD2. CDR1 and CDR2 (germline): LGHDT, YNNKEL (reference sequence). The CDR3 is made up of 15 amino acids. The J segment lost 4 bases and the V segment lost 3 bases, leaving 4 bases of the junction unmatched. CDR3 sequence reads: CASSHPGLAYNEQFF. CDR3 in DNA: TGTGCCAGCAGCCATCCGGGACTAGCATACAATGAGCAGTTCTTC.

The gene calls are TRBV28 and TRBJ2-4; 11 bases match TRBD2. The CDR3 totals 13 residues. CDR1 is MDHEN and CDR2 is SYDVKM in the germline V gene. The ends lost 5 bases at V and 7 bases at J; junction bases unmatched: 1. The CDR3 coding sequence is TGTGCCAGCAGTACTAGCGGGAGCAACATTCAGTACTTC. This sequence encodes CASSTSGSNIQYF.

This chain joins TRBV5-4 and TRBJ2-1, with D unresolved. This CDR3 is 15 amino acids long. Germline loops: CDR1 SGHNT, CDR2 YYREEE (reference sequence). V lost 3 bases and J lost 2, with 12 bases in between. CDR3 nucleotides: TGTGCCAGCAGCTACACGAGGATCACCTACAATGAGCAGTTCTTC. Amino acid sequence: CASSYTRITYNEQFF.